These 10 T cell receptor beta chains came from one sample sequenced in a study of beta chain features in type 1 diabetes (dated 2018 in TCRdb). Libraries were made using the immunoSEQ multiplex PCR assay. The entire isolated RNA was reverse transcribed using the High Capacity cDNA Reverse Transcription Kit, and thus expressed TCRB transcripts were sequenced. TCRdb re-hosts the immuneACCESS table, in-frame sequences only. Its copies lack some clones; in the studies checked, an unresolved V gene accounts for under half of them, and the cause for the rest is not known. This sample is represented by a few hundred thousand clones; 11% of them were singletons. The ten largest clonotypes hold roughly 1.4% of the sample. The sample taken for sequencing was central memory CD4+ T cells from blood. These receptor sequences come from a man aged 18 to 29 in good health.

Of note for this clone: The same CDR3 is also encoded by other DNA sequences in this sample. The chain employs TRBV7-2 and TRBJ2-5; TRBD2 matches at 16 bases. The V and J ends lost 5 bases and 5 bases, in that order; junction bases with no gene match: 2. There are 15 residues in the CDR3. Germline loops: CDR1 SGHTA, CDR2 FQGNSA. CDR3 sequence: CASSPGLAGGETQYF. The DNA of the CDR3 is TGTGCCAGCAGCCCGGGACTAGCGGGAGGGGAGACCCAGTACTTC.

At least ten counts were recorded for this clone. The chain has TRBV15 and TRBJ2-6; weak D call: TRBD2 (5 bases). The CDR3 extends over 14 amino acids. The V and J ends lost 11 bases and 2 bases respectively, with 13 bases between them. Germline V CDR1 and CDR2: LNHNV, YYDKDF (reference sequence). CDR3 residues: CASGERAGANVLTF. Here the CDR3 DNA reads TGTGCCTCTGGTGAGAGGGCTGGGGCCAACGTCCTGACTTTC.

The sample holds a few counts of this clone. V is TRBV29-1 and J is TRBJ2-5, with D uncertain. This CDR3 region has 13 residues. V was pared by 1 base and J by 5 bases, with 11 bases between. Germline-derived CDR1 and CDR2 are SQVTM and ANQGSEA. As DNA, the CDR3 is TGCAGCGTTGAAGCGATCTGGGTGGAGACCCAGTACTTC. It codes for CSVEAIWVETQYF.

V and J are TRBV5-8 and TRBJ1-2; D unclear. Trimming shortened V by 4 bases and J by 8 bases, and 12 bases separated the two germline ends. This CDR3 is built from 12 residues. CDR1 and CDR2 (germline): SGHTS, YDEGEE. CDR3 residues: CASSRDTWGYTF. The CDR3 coding sequence is TGTGCCAGCAGCCGAGACACTTGGGGCTACACCTTC.

The chain combines TRBV9 with TRBJ2-5, with a possible D match to TRBD2 (7 bases). There are 15 residues in the CDR3. The germline CDR1 and CDR2 sequences are SGDLS and YYNGEE. Trimming took 0 bases from V and 9 from J, leaving 18 bases between them. The CDR3 loop reads CASSVDNRGGRAQYF. The CDR3 nucleotides are TGTGCCAGCAGCGTAGATAATAGGGGGGGCAGAGCCCAGTACTTC.

The chain recombines TRBV28 with TRBJ1-4; a weak D match, TRBD1 (5 bases). The germline V gene has CDR1 MDHEN and CDR2 SYDVKM. The V end was cut by 11 bases, the J end by 10 bases, with 14 bases between. The CDR3 totals 11 residues. The chain's CDR3 is CAAESGRKLFF. Here the CDR3 DNA reads TGTGCCGCCGAATCGGGGCGAAAACTGTTTTTT.

This clone came up a few times. The chain links TRBV18 to TRBJ2-7, with no clear D. Trimming removed 2 bases at V and 0 bases at J, with 8 bases between. Germline V gene lookup returns CDR1 KGHSH and CDR2 LQKENI. The CDR3 runs 14 residues. CDR3 bases: TGTGCCAGCTCACCAGGGCAGCACTCCTACGAGCAGTACTTC. Its protein product is CASSPGQHSYEQYF.

The chain links TRBV14 to TRBJ2-3; D is unclear. The CDR3 has 13 residues. Germline V CDR1 and CDR2: SGHDN, FVKESK. V was pared by 3 bases and J by 2 bases, with 6 bases between. CDR3 in amino acids: CASSQYNTDTQYF. DNA of the CDR3: TGTGCCAGCAGCCAGTACAACACAGATACGCAGTATTTT.

The CDR3 region is CASSQGQGAQAFF. The CDR3 DNA is TGTGCCAGCAGCCAGGGACAGGGGGCGCAGGCTTTCTTT. V gene TRBV7-3 combines with J gene TRBJ1-1; 12 nucleotides agree with TRBD1. This CDR3 region has 13 residues. V lost 5 bases, J lost 11 bases, and 6 bases stayed unmatched. CDR1 SGHTA and CDR2 FQGTGA come from the germline V gene.

This clone was detected a few times. The chain has TRBV29-1 and TRBJ2-5; D uncertain. Per the germline V gene, CDR1 is SQVTM and CDR2 is ANQGSEA. The CDR3 extends over 14 amino acids. V lost 2 bases to trimming and J lost 2 bases, with 12 bases between them. CDR3 DNA sequence: TGCAGCGTTGAATTGATCACAGAGCAAGAGACCCAGTACTTC. Translated, it gives CSVELITEQETQYF.